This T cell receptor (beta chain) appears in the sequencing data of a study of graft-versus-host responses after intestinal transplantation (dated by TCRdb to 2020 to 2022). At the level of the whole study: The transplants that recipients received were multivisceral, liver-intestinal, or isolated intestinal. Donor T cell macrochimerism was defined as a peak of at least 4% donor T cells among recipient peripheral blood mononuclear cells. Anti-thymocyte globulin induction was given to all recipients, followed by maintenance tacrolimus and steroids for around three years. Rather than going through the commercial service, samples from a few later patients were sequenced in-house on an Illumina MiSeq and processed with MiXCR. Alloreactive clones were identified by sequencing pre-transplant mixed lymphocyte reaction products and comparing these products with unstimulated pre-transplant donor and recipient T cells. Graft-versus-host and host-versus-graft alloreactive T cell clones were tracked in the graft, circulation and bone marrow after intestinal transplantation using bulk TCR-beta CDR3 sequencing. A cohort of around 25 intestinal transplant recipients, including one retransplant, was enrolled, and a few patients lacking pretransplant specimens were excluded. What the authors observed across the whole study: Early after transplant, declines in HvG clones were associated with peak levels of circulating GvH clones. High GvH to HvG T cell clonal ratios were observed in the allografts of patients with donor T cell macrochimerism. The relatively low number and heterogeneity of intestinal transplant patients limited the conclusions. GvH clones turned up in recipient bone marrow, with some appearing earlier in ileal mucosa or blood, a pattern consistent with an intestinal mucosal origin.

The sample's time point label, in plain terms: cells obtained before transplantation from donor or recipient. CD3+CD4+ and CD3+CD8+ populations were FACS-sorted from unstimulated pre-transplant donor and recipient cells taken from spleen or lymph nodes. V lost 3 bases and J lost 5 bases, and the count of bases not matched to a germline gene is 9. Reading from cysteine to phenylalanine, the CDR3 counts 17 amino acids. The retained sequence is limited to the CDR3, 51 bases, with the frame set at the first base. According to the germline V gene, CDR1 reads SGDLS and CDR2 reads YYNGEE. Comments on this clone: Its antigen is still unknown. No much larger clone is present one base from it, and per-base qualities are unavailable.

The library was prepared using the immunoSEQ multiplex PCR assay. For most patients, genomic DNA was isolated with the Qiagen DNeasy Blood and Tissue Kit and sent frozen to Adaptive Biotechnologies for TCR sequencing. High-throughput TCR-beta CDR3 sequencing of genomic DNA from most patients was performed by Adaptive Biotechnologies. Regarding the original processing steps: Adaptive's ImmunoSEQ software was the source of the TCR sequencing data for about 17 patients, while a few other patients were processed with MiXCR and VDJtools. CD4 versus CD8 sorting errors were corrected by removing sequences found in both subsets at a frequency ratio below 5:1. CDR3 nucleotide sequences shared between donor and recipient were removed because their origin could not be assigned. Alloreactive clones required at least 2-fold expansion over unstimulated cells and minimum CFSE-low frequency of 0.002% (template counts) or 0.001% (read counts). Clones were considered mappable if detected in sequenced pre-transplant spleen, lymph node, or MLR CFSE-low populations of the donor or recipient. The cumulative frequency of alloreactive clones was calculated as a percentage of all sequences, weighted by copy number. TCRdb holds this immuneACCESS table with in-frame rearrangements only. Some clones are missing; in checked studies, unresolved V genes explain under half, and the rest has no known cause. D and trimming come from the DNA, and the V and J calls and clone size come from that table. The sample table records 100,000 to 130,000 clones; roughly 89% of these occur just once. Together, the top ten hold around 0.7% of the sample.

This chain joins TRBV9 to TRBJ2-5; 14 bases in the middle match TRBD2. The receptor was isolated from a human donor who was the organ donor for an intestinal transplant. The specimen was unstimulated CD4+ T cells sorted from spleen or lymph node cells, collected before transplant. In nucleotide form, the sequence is TGTGCCAGCAGCGCCTATGGGACTAGCGGGAGAATGGAGACCCAGTACTTC. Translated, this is CASSAYGTSGRMETQYF.